This T cell receptor (beta chain) was captured by sequencing in a study of T cell responses to AZD1222 COVID-19 vaccine. Regarding the study as a whole: Females made up more of the donors, who were largely white British, and clonal diversity may have come out too low.

Of note for this clone: Its antigen is not known.

Data came from immunoSEQ multiplex PCR; TCRdb stores just in-frame clones and leaves some out. The sample holds tens of thousands of clones, approximately 85% seen once. This sample comprised peripheral blood, obtained on day 0 of MenACWY control vaccination. The source of this sequence is an adult in good health.

CDR3 amino acids: CASSLDREAGYTF. CDR3 nucleotide sequence: TGCGCCAGCAGCTTAGACAGGGAGGCTGGCTACACCTTC. The J gene is TRBJ1-2, the V gene TRBV5-1; 7 nucleotides line up with TRBD1. Germline assignment: CDR1 SGHRS and CDR2 YFSETQ. The CDR3 length is 13 residues. Trimming removed 2 bases from V and 7 bases from J; junction bases left unmatched: 5.